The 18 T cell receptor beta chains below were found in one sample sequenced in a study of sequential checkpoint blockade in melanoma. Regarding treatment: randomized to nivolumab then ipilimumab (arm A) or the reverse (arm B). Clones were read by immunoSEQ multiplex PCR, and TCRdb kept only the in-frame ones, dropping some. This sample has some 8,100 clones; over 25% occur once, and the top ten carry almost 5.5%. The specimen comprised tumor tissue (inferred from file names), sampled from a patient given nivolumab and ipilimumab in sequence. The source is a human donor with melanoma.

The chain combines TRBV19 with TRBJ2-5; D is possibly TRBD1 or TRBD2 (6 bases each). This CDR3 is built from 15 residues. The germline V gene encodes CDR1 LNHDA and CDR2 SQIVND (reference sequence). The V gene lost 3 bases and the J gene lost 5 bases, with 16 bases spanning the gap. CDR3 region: CASSIPGRRGETQYF. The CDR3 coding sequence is TGTGCCAGTAGTATCCCCGGGCGGAGGGGGGAGACCCAGTACTTC.

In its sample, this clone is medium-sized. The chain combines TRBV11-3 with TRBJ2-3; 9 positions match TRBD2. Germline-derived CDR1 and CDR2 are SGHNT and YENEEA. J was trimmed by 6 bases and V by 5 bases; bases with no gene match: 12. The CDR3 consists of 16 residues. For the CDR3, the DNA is TGTGCCAGCAGCCTTCTCGGGCGGGGGGGAGCGGATACGCAGTATTTT. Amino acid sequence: CASSLLGRGGADTQYF.

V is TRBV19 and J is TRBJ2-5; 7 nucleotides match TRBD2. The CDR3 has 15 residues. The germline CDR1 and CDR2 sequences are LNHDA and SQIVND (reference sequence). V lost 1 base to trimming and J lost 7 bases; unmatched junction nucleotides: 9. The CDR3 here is CASSIGGGGSRTQYF. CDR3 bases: TGTGCCAGTAGTATAGGTGGGGGGGGTAGTAGGACCCAGTACTTC.

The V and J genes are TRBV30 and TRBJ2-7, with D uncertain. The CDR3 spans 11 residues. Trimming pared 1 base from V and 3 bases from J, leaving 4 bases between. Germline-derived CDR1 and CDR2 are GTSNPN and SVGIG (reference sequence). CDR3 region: CAWSGNYEQYF. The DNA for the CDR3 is TGTGCCTGGAGTGGGAACTACGAGCAGTACTTC.

The CDR3 DNA sequence: TGTGCCAGTAGTACGGGACTAGCGGGAGCAACAGATACGCAGTATTTT. It translates to CASSTGLAGATDTQYF. The J gene is TRBJ2-3, the V gene TRBV19; 14 bases are a match to TRBD2. This CDR3 is built from 16 residues. Germline CDR1 reads LNHDA; CDR2 reads SQIVND (reference sequence). With V trimmed by 4 bases and J by 3 bases, 3 bases remained unmatched. The variable domain in full, completed from reference TRBV19 and TRBJ2-3, reads DGGITQSPKYLFRKEGQNVTLSCEQNLNHDAMYWYRQDPGQGLRLIYYSQIVNDFQKGDIAEGYSVSREKKESFPLTVTSAQKNPTAFYLCASSTGLAGATDTQYFGPGTRLTVL.

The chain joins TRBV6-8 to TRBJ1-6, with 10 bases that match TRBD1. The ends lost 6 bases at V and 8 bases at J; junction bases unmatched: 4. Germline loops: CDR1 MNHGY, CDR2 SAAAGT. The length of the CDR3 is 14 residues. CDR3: CASSPGQGDSPLHF. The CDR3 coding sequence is TGTGCCAGCAGCCCCGGACAGGGGGATTCACCCCTCCACTTT.

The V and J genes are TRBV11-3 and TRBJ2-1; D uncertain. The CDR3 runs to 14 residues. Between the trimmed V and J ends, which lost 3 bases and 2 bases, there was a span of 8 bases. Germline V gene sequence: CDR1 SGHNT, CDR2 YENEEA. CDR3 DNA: TGTGCCAGCAGCTTCGGCCTTACCTACAATGAGCAGTTCTTC. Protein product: CASSFGLTYNEQFF.

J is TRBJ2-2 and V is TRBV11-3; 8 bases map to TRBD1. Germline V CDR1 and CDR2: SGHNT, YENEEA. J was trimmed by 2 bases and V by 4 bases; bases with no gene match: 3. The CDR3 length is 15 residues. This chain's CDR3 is CASSSGQGNTGELFF. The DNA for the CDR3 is TGTGCCAGCAGCTCTGGACAGGGAAACACCGGGGAGCTGTTTTTT.

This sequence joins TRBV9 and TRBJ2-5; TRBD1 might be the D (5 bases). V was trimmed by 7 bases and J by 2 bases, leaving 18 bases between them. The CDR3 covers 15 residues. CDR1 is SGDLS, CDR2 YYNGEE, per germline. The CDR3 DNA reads TGTGCCAGCCAGGTGGTAGGGGTGCCTCAAGAGACCCAGTACTTC. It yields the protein CASQVVGVPQETQYF.

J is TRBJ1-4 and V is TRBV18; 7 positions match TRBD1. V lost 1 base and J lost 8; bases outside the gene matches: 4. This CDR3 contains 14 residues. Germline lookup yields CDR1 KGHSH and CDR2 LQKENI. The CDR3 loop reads CASSPQGAVEKLFF. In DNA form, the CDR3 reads TGTGCCAGCTCACCACAGGGGGCAGTAGAAAAACTGTTTTTT.

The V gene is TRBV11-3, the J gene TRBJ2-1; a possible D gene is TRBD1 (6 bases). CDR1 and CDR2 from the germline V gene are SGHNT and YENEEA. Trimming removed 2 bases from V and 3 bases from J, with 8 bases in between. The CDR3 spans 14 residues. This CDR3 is CASSLRTDYNEQFF. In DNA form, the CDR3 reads TGTGCCAGCAGCTTAAGGACAGACTACAATGAGCAGTTCTTC.

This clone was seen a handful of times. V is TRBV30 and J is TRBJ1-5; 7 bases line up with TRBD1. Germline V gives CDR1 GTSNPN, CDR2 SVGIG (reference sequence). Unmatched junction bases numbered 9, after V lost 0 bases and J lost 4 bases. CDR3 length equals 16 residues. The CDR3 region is CAWSVRRGQRNQPQHF. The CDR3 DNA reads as TGTGCCTGGAGTGTACGAAGGGGACAGAGAAATCAGCCCCAGCATTTT.

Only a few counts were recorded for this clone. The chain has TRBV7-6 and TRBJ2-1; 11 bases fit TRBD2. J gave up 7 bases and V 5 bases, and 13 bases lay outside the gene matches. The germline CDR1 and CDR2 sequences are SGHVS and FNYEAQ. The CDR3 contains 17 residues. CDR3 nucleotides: TGTGCCAGCAGCCAAAACGTAGCGGGGGGGCCGGGTAATGAGCAGTTCTTC. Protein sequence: CASSQNVAGGPGNEQFF.

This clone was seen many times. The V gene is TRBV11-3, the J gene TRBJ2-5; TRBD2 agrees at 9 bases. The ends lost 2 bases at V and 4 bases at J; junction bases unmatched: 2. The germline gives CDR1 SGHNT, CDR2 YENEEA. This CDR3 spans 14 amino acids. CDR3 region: CASSLISGGETQYF. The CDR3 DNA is TGTGCCAGCAGCTTAATTAGCGGGGGAGAGACCCAGTACTTC. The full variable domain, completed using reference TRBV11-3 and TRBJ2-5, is EAGVVQSPRYKIIEKKQPVAFWCNPISGHNTLYWYLQNLGQGPELLIRYENEEAVDDSQLPKDRFSAERLKGVDSTLKIQPAELGDSAVYLCASSLISGGETQYFGPGTRLLVL.

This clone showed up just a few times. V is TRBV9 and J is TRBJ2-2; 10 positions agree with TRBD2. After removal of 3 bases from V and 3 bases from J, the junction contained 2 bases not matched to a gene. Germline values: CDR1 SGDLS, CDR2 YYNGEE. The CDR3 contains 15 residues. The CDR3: CASSAGLADTGELFF. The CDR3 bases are TGTGCCAGCAGCGCCGGACTAGCGGACACCGGGGAGCTGTTTTTT.

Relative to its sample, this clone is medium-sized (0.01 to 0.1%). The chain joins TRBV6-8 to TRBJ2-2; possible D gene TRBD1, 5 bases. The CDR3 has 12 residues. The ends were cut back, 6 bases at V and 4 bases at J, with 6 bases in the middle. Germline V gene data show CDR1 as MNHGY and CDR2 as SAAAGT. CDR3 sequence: CASRQVTGELFF. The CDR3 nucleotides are TGTGCCAGCAGACAGGTCACCGGGGAGCTGTTTTTT.

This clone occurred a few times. DNA for the CDR3: TGTGCCTGGAGTTTAGGACTAGCGTTCCAAGAGACCCAGTACTTC. The encoded protein is CAWSLGLAFQETQYF. V and J are TRBV30 and TRBJ2-5; 9 nucleotides match TRBD2. V trimming: 2 bases; J trimming: 1 base; junction bases outside the gene matches: 5. CDR1 and CDR2 (germline): GTSNPN, SVGIG (reference sequence). The CDR3 is made up of 15 amino acids.

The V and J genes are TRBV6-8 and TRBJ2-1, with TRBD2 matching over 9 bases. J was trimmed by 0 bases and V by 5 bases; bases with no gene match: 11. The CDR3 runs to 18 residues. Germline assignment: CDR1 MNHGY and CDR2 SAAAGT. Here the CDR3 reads CASSPKAGGQSSYNEQFF. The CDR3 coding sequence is TGTGCCAGCAGTCCCAAGGCGGGGGGGCAAAGCTCCTACAATGAGCAGTTCTTC.